This T cell receptor (beta chain) was documented in a study of cytomegalovirus exposure and HLA in healthy donors. Findings and caveats of the study: Despite most TCR sequences being rare, some public TCRs occurred in many donors.

About this clone: Its matching antigen is unknown.

60 Vbeta and 13 Jbeta primers were used in PCR. The table came from immunoSEQ multiplex PCR; TCRdb's copy has only in-frame clones and leaves some out. This table holds 150,000 to 200,000 clones, over 75% found once. The V gene lost 0 bases and the J gene lost 11 bases, with 14 bases spanning the gap. In germline, CDR1 is MNHEY, CDR2 SMNVEV (reference sequence). CDR3 length: 13 amino acids. The sample was PBMCs. V and J are TRBV27 and TRBJ2-7; D perhaps matches TRBD2 (5 bases). This sequence was found in a man in his fifties or sixties in good health and CMV-seropositive. The CDR3 protein is CASSLSRWTQEYF. The CDR3 DNA reads TGTGCCAGCAGTTTATCCCGTTGGACTCAGGAGTACTTC.